Listed here are 25 T cell receptor beta chains from one sample, sequenced in a study of Ad26.COV2.S vaccination and SARS-CoV-2 variants. Generated by immunoSEQ multiplex PCR, the TCRdb table keeps only in-frame clones and is missing some. The sample comprises about 480,000 clones, approximately 88% of which are singletons, and over 10% rests with the top ten. Treatment given: about 20 received Ad26.COV2.S at low or high dose, single or two shots; roughly five received placebo; per-sample allocation not given. Material that was analyzed had been drawn on day 63 after the first vaccine or placebo injection. The specimen comprised peripheral blood, sampled in a trial of Ad26.COV2.S vaccine versus placebo. The source is a person aged 18-60 years who received the Ad26.COV2.S COVID-19 vaccine or a placebo.

V is TRBV5-1 and J is TRBJ2-2; D is unclear. The CDR3 length is 16 residues. V was pared by 0 bases and J by 0 bases, with 9 bases between. Germline values: CDR1 SGHRS, CDR2 YFSETQ. CDR3 coding DNA: TGCGCCAGCAGCTTGGAGATTTCCACGAACACCGGGGAGCTGTTTTTT. Translated: CASSLEISTNTGELFF.

The rearrangement links TRBV5-1 to TRBJ2-5, with 7 bases identical to TRBD1. Germline CDR1 and CDR2: SGHRS and YFSETQ. V lost 4 bases, J lost 3 bases, and 9 bases stayed unmatched. The CDR3 has 15 amino acids. Written as DNA, the CDR3 is TGCGCCAGCAGCGCCAGCGACAGGGCCAAAGAGACCCAGTACTTC. Amino acid sequence: CASSASDRAKETQYF.

The J gene is TRBJ1-5, the V gene TRBV18, with D perhaps TRBD1 (5 bases). The germline gives CDR1 KGHSH, CDR2 LQKENI. V shed 4 bases and J shed 0 bases, with 10 bases lying between them. This CDR3 contains 15 residues. CDR3 loop: CASSQGRSSNQPQHF. CDR3 nucleotide sequence: TGTGCCAGCTCACAGGGACGGTCTAGCAATCAGCCCCAGCATTTT.

The chain combines TRBV11-3 with TRBJ1-1; 7 positions agree with TRBD1. The germline V gene has CDR1 SGHNT and CDR2 YENEEA. The CDR3 consists of 13 residues. V was pared by 4 bases and J by 5 bases, with 4 bases of the junction left unmatched. The CDR3 DNA is TGTGCCAGCAGCTCCAGGGGGGGGACTGAAGCTTTCTTT. Its protein is CASSSRGGTEAFF.

V and J are TRBV2 and TRBJ2-4; 8 bases match TRBD1. The CDR3 has 16 amino acids. V lost 6 bases to trimming and J lost 4 bases; unmatched junction nucleotides: 11. The germline CDR1 and CDR2 sequences are SNHLY and FYNNEI. CDR3 protein: CASSPDRGLAKNIQYF. DNA of the CDR3: TGTGCCAGCAGCCCCGACAGGGGTCTAGCTAAAAACATTCAGTACTTC.

The chain combines TRBV6-5 with TRBJ2-1; the D call may be TRBD1 or TRBD2 (5 bases each). Trimming cost V 11 bases and J 4 bases, with 12 bases left between them. CDR1 MNHEY and CDR2 SVGAGI come from the germline V gene. CDR3 length: 12 amino acids. The CDR3 loop reads CAAGRSYNEQFF. CDR3 DNA sequence: TGTGCCGCAGGGAGATCTTACAATGAGCAGTTCTTC.

The chain carries TRBV25-1 and TRBJ1-6; maybe TRBD1 (6 bases). Trimming took off 6 bases at V and 10 bases at J, with 16 bases between the two ends. CDR1 MGHDK and CDR2 SYGVNS come from the germline V gene. The CDR3 consists of 14 residues. Here the CDR3 DNA reads TGTGCCAGCAGAAGTGCCAGGGACAACTCACCCCTCCACTTT. Its protein is CASRSARDNSPLHF.

The gene calls are TRBV7-8 and TRBJ2-4; D is tentatively TRBD1 or TRBD2 (5 bases each). Trimming removed 5 bases at V and 5 bases at J, with 16 bases between. There are 15 residues in the CDR3. Germline V CDR1 and CDR2: SGHVS, FQNEAQ. Here the CDR3 DNA reads TGTGCCAGCAGCGGGGACGCTCCGGGTCAAAACATTCAGTACTTC. It yields the protein CASSGDAPGQNIQYF.

This clone was detected once. J is TRBJ2-7 and V is TRBV11-3, with TRBD1 matching over 7 bases. Germline CDR1 is SGHNT and CDR2 is YENEEA. This CDR3 has 15 amino acids. V gave up 5 bases and J gave up 5 bases; unmatched junction bases: 12. The CDR3 nucleotides are TGTGCCAGCAGCGTAACCTCCGGGACAGTCAACGAGCAGTACTTC. Residues: CASSVTSGTVNEQYF.

The chain recombines TRBV6-5 with TRBJ2-1, with no clear D. Per germline, CDR1 MNHEY and CDR2 SVGAGI. The germline V and J ends were trimmed by 7 bases and 5 bases, with 6 bases remaining between them. This CDR3 has 11 amino acids. The CDR3 region is CASTEDNEQFF. CDR3 DNA: TGTGCCAGCACCGAGGACAATGAGCAGTTCTTC.

The chain joins TRBV29-1 to TRBJ2-1; 10 nucleotides match TRBD2. The germline gives CDR1 SQVTM, CDR2 ANQGSEA. Trimming cost V 4 bases and J 5 bases; bases outside gene matches: 11. CDR3 length: 16 residues. The CDR3 reads CSVGRTSGGVNNEQFF. The CDR3 nucleotides are TGCAGCGTTGGAAGGACTAGCGGAGGGGTCAACAATGAGCAGTTCTTC.

In this sample, this clone turned up once. The chain combines TRBV12-3 or TRBV12-4 with TRBJ1-2; D not certain. V dropped 5 bases and J dropped 5 bases, with 6 bases sitting between them. The CDR3 runs 11 residues. The CDR3 protein is CASSRIYGYTF. CDR3 nucleotides: TGTGCCAGCAGTAGGATTTATGGCTACACCTTC.

The gene calls are TRBV24-1 and TRBJ2-5; D gene ambiguous. From germline, CDR1 is KGHDR and CDR2 SFDVKD. CDR3 length: 14 amino acids. V dropped 7 bases and J dropped 1 base, with 12 bases sitting between them. Here the CDR3 DNA reads TGTGCCACCAGAGGACCCCCGCCCCAAGAGACCCAGTACTTC. Protein: CATRGPPPQETQYF.

The chain couples TRBV5-4 to TRBJ2-1; 8 bases align to TRBD2. After removal of 4 bases from V and 5 bases from J, the junction contained 5 bases not matched to a gene. The CDR3 has 14 residues. In germline, CDR1 is SGHNT, CDR2 YYREEE (reference sequence). Written as DNA, the CDR3 is TGTGCCAGCAGCCTGGGGACTAGAGACAATGAGCAGTTCTTC. Its protein product is CASSLGTRDNEQFF.

The gene calls are TRBV11-1 and TRBJ2-7; D may be TRBD1 (6 bases). V lost 4 bases, J lost 2 bases, and 12 bases lay in between. The CDR3 contains 14 residues. Germline assignment: CDR1 SGHAT and CDR2 FQDESV (reference sequence). CDR3 sequence reads: CASSSPGTPYEQYF. The DNA for the CDR3 is TGTGCCAGCAGCTCTCCCGGGACACCCTACGAGCAGTACTTC.

This sequence joins TRBV6-6 and TRBJ1-2, with 9 nucleotides matching TRBD1. This CDR3 comprises 14 residues. Germline CDR1 reads MNHNY; CDR2 reads SVGAGI (reference sequence). J was trimmed by 7 bases and V by 4 bases; bases with no gene match: 7. The CDR3 region is CASSFPGTGRGYTF. The CDR3 nucleotides read TGTGCCAGCAGTTTCCCGGGGACAGGGCGTGGCTACACCTTC.

The gene calls are TRBV5-8 and TRBJ2-7; D is possibly TRBD2 (5 bases). Germline V gene lookup returns CDR1 SGHTS and CDR2 YDEGEE. The CDR3 sequence is 14 residues long. The V end lost 0 bases, the J end lost 5 bases, and 12 bases lay between the germline ends. The CDR3 nucleotides are TGTGCCAGCAGCTTGGTCAGCGGATCTCACGAGCAGTACTTC. It codes for CASSLVSGSHEQYF.

This clone was detected many times. This chain connects TRBV5-8 to TRBJ1-4; the D is unclear. The CDR3 totals 18 residues. With 3 bases removed from V and 3 bases from J, the gap between germline ends came to 21 bases. Germline CDR1 SGHTS, CDR2 YDEGEE. The CDR3 DNA is TGTGCCAGCAGCTCGAACAGCCTCACCAGAACATCTAATGAAAAACTGTTTTTT. Residues: CASSSNSLTRTSNEKLFF.

The rearrangement uses TRBV19 and TRBJ2-1, with 14 positions matching TRBD2. Germline V gives CDR1 LNHDA, CDR2 SQIVND (reference sequence). This CDR3 is 17 amino acids long. Trimming cost V 5 bases and J 6 bases; bases outside gene matches: 9. Written as DNA, the CDR3 is TGTGCCAGTAGTCCAAGACTAGCGGGAGGGTACGGCAATGAGCAGTTCTTC. Translated: CASSPRLAGGYGNEQFF.

The chain carries TRBV27 and TRBJ2-7, with D hard to call. The CDR3 is 12 residues long. V was clipped by 7 bases and J by 2 bases, with 9 bases between them. Germline loops: CDR1 MNHEY, CDR2 SMNVEV (reference sequence). CDR3 DNA: TGTGCCAGCATGGCCACGCCCTACGAGCAGTACTTC. It is translated as CASMATPYEQYF.

The chain employs TRBV16 and TRBJ2-2; perhaps TRBD2 as D (6 bases). The CDR3 extends over 16 amino acids. The germline V gene encodes CDR1 KGHSY and CDR2 FQNENV. The V gene lost 3 bases and the J gene lost 5 bases, with 16 bases spanning the gap. The CDR3 DNA reads as TGTGCCAGCAGCCAGTTCTCCCTAGCGACGACCGGGGAGCTGTTTTTT. Its translation is CASSQFSLATTGELFF.

This chain connects TRBV5-6 to TRBJ2-1, with D unclear. Trimming pared 0 bases from V and 2 bases from J, leaving 9 bases between. Looked up from germline, CDR1 is SGHDT and CDR2 is YYEEEE. The CDR3 is 15 residues long. The CDR3, as DNA: TGTGCCAGCAGCTTGGGACCGAAGGCCTACAATGAGCAGTTCTTC. Protein product: CASSLGPKAYNEQFF.

The chain employs TRBV6-4 and TRBJ2-2; the match to TRBD2 covers 7 bases. Germline V CDR1 and CDR2: MRHNA, SNTAGT. V lost 3 bases, J lost 0 bases, and 7 bases stayed unmatched. The CDR3 has 17 residues. The CDR3 DNA reads TGTGCCAGCAGTGAATGGGCTAGCGGATCGAACACCGGGGAGCTGTTTTTT. Amino acids: CASSEWASGSNTGELFF.

The gene calls are TRBV7-2 and TRBJ1-2, with 9 bases matching TRBD1. The CDR3 runs to 15 residues. CDR1 is SGHTA, CDR2 FQGNSA, per germline. The junction had 10 bases not matched to a gene; V was cut back by 5 bases and J by 6 bases. CDR3 residues: CASSLPGQGGHGYTF. The CDR3 region has the DNA TGTGCCAGCAGCCTCCCGGGACAGGGAGGGCATGGCTACACCTTC.

This clone showed up just once. The chain employs TRBV19 and TRBJ1-2, with TRBD1 as a possible D gene (6 bases). Trimming took off 5 bases at V and 0 bases at J, with 10 bases between the two ends. The germline V gene has CDR1 LNHDA and CDR2 SQIVND (reference sequence). This CDR3 is built from 14 residues. CDR3 nucleotides: TGTGCCAGTAGTCACAGGGTATCTAACTATGGCTACACCTTC. Translating it yields CASSHRVSNYGYTF.